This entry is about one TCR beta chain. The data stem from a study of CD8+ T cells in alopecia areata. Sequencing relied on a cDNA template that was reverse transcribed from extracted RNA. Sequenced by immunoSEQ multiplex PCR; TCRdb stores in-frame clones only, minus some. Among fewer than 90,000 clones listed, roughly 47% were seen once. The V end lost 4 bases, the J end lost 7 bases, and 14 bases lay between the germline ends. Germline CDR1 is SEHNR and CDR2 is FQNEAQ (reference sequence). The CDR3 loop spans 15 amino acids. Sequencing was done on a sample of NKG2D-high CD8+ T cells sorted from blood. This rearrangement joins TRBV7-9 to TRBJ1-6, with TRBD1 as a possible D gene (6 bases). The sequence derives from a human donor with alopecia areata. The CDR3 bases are TGTGCCAGCAGCTACACCGGACAGAGCAATTCACCCCTCCACTTT. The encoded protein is CASSYTGQSNSPLHF.